These 15 T cell receptor beta chains share one sample of origin, sequenced in a study of identical twins. TCRdb redid the calling of the 5' RACE reads with MiXCR, one entry per CDR3 protein. The table has 250,000 to 300,000 distinct CDR3 sequences, about 8.9% seen once. The data were also submitted as part of a second study, on yellow fever vaccine responses in identical twins.

The sequencing input was CD8+ T cells sorted from blood. All receptors derive from a woman aged 18-35 years in good health.

This chain links TRBV12-3 or TRBV12-4 with TRBJ2-7, with D perhaps being TRBD1 or TRBD2 (5 bases each). V lost 5 bases and J 4 bases, leaving 18 bases between the germline ends. CDR3 length: 15 residues. The CDR3 here is CASSRDPLLPYEQYF. CDR3 in DNA: TGTGCCAGCAGTCGGGACCCACTCCTCCCTTACGAGCAGTACTTC.

The V and J genes are TRBV4-3 and TRBJ1-1, with 9 bases fitting TRBD1. Trimming at V came to 3 bases and at J to 4 bases, leaving 12 bases not matched to a gene. The germline V gene encodes CDR1 LGHNA and CDR2 YSLEER. The CDR3 extends over 17 amino acids. The CDR3 reads CASSQVRDRVWATEAFF. In nucleotides, the CDR3 is TGCGCCAGCAGCCAGGTCCGGGACAGGGTATGGGCCACTGAAGCTTTCTTT.

This clonotype occurred a few times. The chain employs TRBV4-3 and TRBJ2-3; no firm D call. The CDR3 loop spans 16 amino acids. The V end lost 4 bases, the J end lost 4 bases, and 18 bases lay between the germline ends. Germline V lookup: CDR1 LGHNA, CDR2 YSLEER. The CDR3 nucleotides read TGCGCCAGCAGCCCCCAGAGCGCGCACCGGGCAGATACGCAGTATTTT. Amino acid sequence: CASSPQSAHRADTQYF.

The chain joins TRBV25-1 to TRBJ2-6; 9 bases match TRBD1. V lost 6 bases to trimming and J lost 4 bases; unmatched junction nucleotides: 19. Per germline, CDR1 MGHDK and CDR2 SYGVNS. There are 20 residues in the CDR3. For the CDR3, the DNA is TGTGCCAGCAGCTACCTATACCCGGGACAGGGACCAACCGGGGCCAACGTCCTGACTTTC. Translation gives CASSYLYPGQGPTGANVLTF.

In its sample, this clonotype was seen many times. J is TRBJ2-1 and V is TRBV6-2 or TRBV6-3; TRBD2 matches 10 bases. Unmatched junction bases numbered 6, after V lost 2 bases and J lost 8 bases. The CDR3 is 15 amino acids. Germline loops: CDR1 MNHEY, CDR2 SVGEGT. CDR3 coding DNA: TGTGCCAGCAGTTACAGGGGACTAGCGTGGGATGAGCAGTTCTTC. Encoded protein: CASSYRGLAWDEQFF.

This chain joins TRBV20-1 and TRBJ2-1; possible D gene TRBD2, 6 bases. CDR3 length: 14 residues. The germline CDR1 and CDR2 sequences are DFQATT and SNEGSKA (reference sequence). The germline V and J ends were trimmed by 3 bases and 4 bases, with 13 bases remaining between them. The CDR3 coding sequence is TGCAGTGCTAGTGGCGGGAACTATTACAATGAGCAGTTCTTC. Protein sequence: CSASGGNYYNEQFF.

This clonotype has more than one count but fewer than ten. This chain connects TRBV12-3 or TRBV12-4 to TRBJ2-2; 8 bases line up with TRBD1. V lost 6 bases to trimming and J lost 0 bases; unmatched junction nucleotides: 9. This CDR3 has 17 residues. CDR3 sequence (DNA): TGTGCCAGCAGCCCCAGACCGGGACAGGCGAACACCGGGGAGCTGTTTTTT. It specifies CASSPRPGQANTGELFF.

The chain carries TRBV5-1 and TRBJ2-2, with D tentatively TRBD1 or TRBD2 (6 bases each). The CDR3 is 17 amino acids. Germline V gene sequence: CDR1 SGHRS, CDR2 YFSETQ. With 4 bases removed from V and 1 base from J, the gap between germline ends came to 17 bases. CDR3 region: CASSLPERGVNTGELFF. Here the CDR3 DNA reads TGCGCCAGCAGCCTCCCCGAGAGGGGGGTGAACACCGGGGAGCTGTTTTTT. The whole variable domain, filled in from reference TRBV5-1 and TRBJ2-2, reads KAGVTQTPRYLIKTRGQQVTLSCSPISGHRSVSWYQQTPGQGLQFLFEYFSETQRNKGNFPGRFSGRQFSNSRSEMNVSTLELGDSALYLCASSLPERGVNTGELFFGEGSRLTVL.

This clonotype was seen a handful of times. This rearrangement joins TRBV30 to TRBJ2-5; D is undetermined. Germline V CDR1 and CDR2: GTSNPN, SVGIG (reference sequence). Trimming took off 3 bases at V and 3 bases at J, with 14 bases between the two ends. The CDR3 extends over 14 amino acids. The CDR3 nucleotides are TGTGCCTGGAGCACCACCAGTTTCGAAGAGACCCAGTACTTC. Translation: CAWSTTSFEETQYF. Filled out from reference TRBV30 and TRBJ2-5, the complete variable domain reads SQTIHQWPATLVQPVGSPLSLECTVEGTSNPNLYWYRQAAGRGLQLLFYSVGIGQISSEVPQNLSASRPQDRQFILSSKKLLLSDSGFYLCAWSTTSFEETQYFGPGTRLLVL.

The V and J genes are TRBV12-3 or TRBV12-4 and TRBJ2-2; no firm D call. The V end was cut by 4 bases, the J end by 1 base, with 4 bases between. This CDR3 has 13 amino acids. CDR3 loop: CASSWVNTGELFF. Written as DNA, the CDR3 is TGTGCCAGCAGTTGGGTGAACACCGGGGAGCTGTTTTTT.

The V gene is TRBV12-3 or TRBV12-4, the J gene TRBJ2-5, with D perhaps matching TRBD2 (6 bases). There are 15 residues in the CDR3. Trimming took off 6 bases at V and 4 bases at J, with 18 bases between the two ends. CDR3 amino acids: CASSYGIGAGETQYF. The CDR3 DNA reads TGTGCCAGCAGCTACGGTATTGGAGCGGGAGAGACCCAGTACTTC.

Many counts were recorded for this clonotype. The J gene is TRBJ2-7, the V gene TRBV29-1, with TRBD2 matching 9 bases. The germline V gene encodes CDR1 SQVTM and CDR2 ANQGSEA. Trimming cost V 5 bases and J 5 bases; bases outside gene matches: 7. There are 13 residues in the CDR3. The CDR3 coding sequence is TGCAGCGTTAAGGGACTAGCCGTCGACGAGCAGTACTTC. Protein sequence: CSVKGLAVDEQYF.

The CDR3 DNA follows: TGTGCCAGCAGTTTATTAGAACAGGCCCTTAATGAAAAACTGTTTTTT. Protein product: CASSLLEQALNEKLFF. The chain uses TRBV12-3 or TRBV12-4 and TRBJ1-4, with a weak D call TRBD1 (5 bases). Trimming took off 2 bases at V and 4 bases at J, with 14 bases between the two ends. This CDR3 comprises 16 residues.

This clonotype was counted ten times or more. This rearrangement joins TRBV13 to TRBJ2-7, with a possible D match to TRBD2 (6 bases). The ends were cut back, 5 bases at V and 1 base at J, with 12 bases in the middle. The CDR3 sequence is 14 residues long. Germline V CDR1 and CDR2: PRHDT, FYEKMQ (reference sequence). The CDR3 coding sequence is TGTGCCAGCAGCCCCCCGGGGACTTCCTACGAGCAGTACTTC. This encodes CASSPPGTSYEQYF.

In this sample, this clonotype turned up a few times. This chain joins TRBV2 and TRBJ2-1, with 12 nucleotides matching TRBD1. J was trimmed by 1 base and V by 1 base; bases with no gene match: 11. The V gene's germline CDR1 is SNHLY and CDR2 FYNNEI. The CDR3 contains 20 residues. CDR3 in DNA: TGTGCCAGCAGTGAAGGATACCGGGACAGGGGGCGCAGGTCCTACAATGAGCAGTTCTTC. Its translation: CASSEGYRDRGRRSYNEQFF. The entire variable domain, with the rest obtained from reference TRBV2 and TRBJ2-1, is as follows: EPEVTQTPSHQVTQMGQEVILRCVPISNHLYFYWYRQILGQKVEFLVSFYNNEISEKSEIFDDQFSVERPDGSNFTLKIRSTKLEDSAMYFCASSEGYRDRGRRSYNEQFFGPGTRLTVL.